This T cell receptor (beta chain) comes out of a study of cytomegalovirus exposure and HLA in healthy donors. PCR used 60 Vbeta primers and 13 Jbeta primers. The protocol was immunoSEQ multiplex PCR, while the TCRdb copy is restricted to in-frame clones and leaves out a portion. The data contain about 130,000 clones, about three quarters of them singletons. The CDR3 runs 18 residues. The V segment lost 2 bases and the J segment 1 base; nucleotides outside the gene matches: 8. Germline V gene lookup returns CDR1 SGHDT and CDR2 YYEEEE. Concerning this clone itself: Its matching antigen is unknown.

General study results and limits: Later analysis suggested most CMV-associated TCR beta chains were HLA-restricted. Follow-up analysis seemed to connect common viral pathogens with several of the most significant clusters identified. TRBV6-2, TRBV6-3 and other indistinguishable V segments were excluded.

This rearrangement joins TRBV5-6 to TRBJ2-6; 8 bases are shared with TRBD1. Material: PBMCs. The TCR was taken from a middle-aged woman in good health and CMV-seronegative. CDR3 coding DNA: TGTGCCAGCAGCTTACTGGACAGGGAAACTTCTGGGGCCAACGTCCTGACTTTC. This gives the protein CASSLLDRETSGANVLTF.